The 27 T cell receptor beta chains listed next were all sequenced from one sample in a study of siplizumab effects on memory and regulatory T cells. TCRdb keeps only in-frame clones here, not all; method: immunoSEQ multiplex PCR. The sample lists 80,000 to 130,000 clones; 92% were seen once. Sequenced input: Tregs sorted from blood. These receptors originate from a human donor in good health.

CDR3 residues: CASSLGTVWIGGYTF. The DNA of the CDR3 is TGCGCCAGCAGCTTGGGCACAGTCTGGATTGGGGGCTACACCTTC. The V and J genes are TRBV5-1 and TRBJ1-2; no definite D call. The germline V gene has CDR1 SGHRS and CDR2 YFSETQ. This CDR3 comprises 15 residues. Trimming pared 0 bases from V and 8 bases from J, leaving 17 bases between.

V usage is TRBV5-5 and J usage is TRBJ2-1; no clear D. Germline lookup yields CDR1 SGHKS and CDR2 YYEKEE (reference sequence). This CDR3 is built from 12 residues. V lost 2 bases, J lost 9 bases, and 9 bases lay in between. The CDR3 nucleotides are TGTGCCAGCAGCTTACCCCCCGGTGAGCAGTTCTTC. It codes for CASSLPPGEQFF.

The chain has TRBV5-6 and TRBJ2-1; 9 positions agree with TRBD1. V was clipped by 5 bases and J by 6 bases; unmatched bases: 12. The germline V gene has CDR1 SGHDT and CDR2 YYEEEE. The length of the CDR3 is 16 residues. In DNA form, the CDR3 reads TGTGCCAGCAGTTTTTGGACAGGGGTAGTGAGCAATGAGCAGTTCTTC. Its protein product is CASSFWTGVVSNEQFF.

This clone was found once. The genes are TRBV6-5 and TRBJ2-3, with D perhaps TRBD2 (5 bases). The CDR3 is made up of 15 amino acids. CDR1 is MNHEY and CDR2 is SVGAGI in the germline V gene. V was clipped by 2 bases and J by 2 bases, with 11 bases between them. This CDR3 reads CASSYQAGHTDTQYF. The CDR3 nucleotides are TGTGCCAGCAGTTACCAGGCGGGCCACACAGATACGCAGTATTTT.

This chain uses TRBV7-9 with TRBJ1-2; D remains unclear. Trimming cost V 8 bases and J 5 bases, with 6 bases left between them. The germline V gene has CDR1 SEHNR and CDR2 FQNEAQ (reference sequence). The CDR3 length is 10 residues. The CDR3 DNA follows: TGTGCCAGCGGCAATTATGGCTACACCTTC. It is translated as CASGNYGYTF.

This chain uses TRBV4-1 with TRBJ1-2; unclear D gene. CDR3 length: 13 amino acids. Trimming stripped 1 base from V and 3 bases from J, with 6 bases between. Germline CDR1 and CDR2: MGHRA and YSYEKL. CDR3 bases: TGCGCCAGCAGCCAAGGGCAAGACTATGGCTACACCTTC. Its translation: CASSQGQDYGYTF.

The rearrangement links TRBV5-6 to TRBJ2-3; a possible D gene is TRBD1 (5 bases). V gave up 3 bases and J gave up 0 bases, with 17 bases separating them. Germline assignment: CDR1 SGHDT and CDR2 YYEEEE. This CDR3 comprises 17 residues. The CDR3: CASSSPTDILSTDTQYF. CDR3 nucleotide sequence: TGTGCCAGCAGCTCCCCTACGGACATCCTTAGCACAGATACGCAGTATTTT. The full variable domain, its missing parts supplied by reference TRBV5-6 and TRBJ2-3, is DAGVTQSPTHLIKTRGQQVTLRCSPKSGHDTVSWYQQALGQGPQFIFQYYEEEERQRGNFPDRFSGHQFPNYSSELNVNALLLGDSALYLCASSSPTDILSTDTQYFGPGTRLTVL.

The V and J genes are TRBV15 and TRBJ2-5; tentative D call: TRBD1 (6 bases). The CDR3 consists of 15 residues. V lost 4 bases to trimming and J lost 2 bases, with 14 bases between them. CDR1 and CDR2 (germline): LNHNV, YYDKDF (reference sequence). The CDR3 coding sequence is TGTGCCACCAGCACTTCCGGGACATCTCAAGAGACCCAGTACTTC. As protein: CATSTSGTSQETQYF.

This chain links TRBV19 with TRBJ2-3, with 7 bases identical to TRBD1. V shed 1 base, J shed 0 bases, and the junction held 4 bases outside the gene matches. Germline-derived CDR1 and CDR2 are LNHDA and SQIVND (reference sequence). The CDR3 is 16 residues long. The CDR3 DNA is TGTGCCAGTAGTATAGTCGGGACAGTAAGCACAGATACGCAGTATTTT. The encoded protein is CASSIVGTVSTDTQYF.

The rearrangement links TRBV7-9 to TRBJ2-3, with no clear D. Germline CDR1 SEHNR, CDR2 FQNEAQ (reference sequence). V was clipped by 1 base and J by 2 bases, with 10 bases between them. This CDR3 is 15 amino acids long. The CDR3 DNA sequence: TGTGCCAGCAGCTTAGGTGGCGGACCCACAGATACGCAGTATTTT. It codes for CASSLGGGPTDTQYF.

This chain uses TRBV9 with TRBJ2-5; TRBD2 is a possible D gene (5 bases). V was clipped by 3 bases and J by 7 bases, with 10 bases between them. The CDR3 sequence is 12 residues long. CDR1 SGDLS and CDR2 YYNGEE come from the germline V gene. The CDR3 bases are TGTGCCAGCAGCGCAGAGAGCGGGACCCAGTACTTC. Residues: CASSAESGTQYF.

The CDR3 DNA follows: TGTGCCACCAGCTTCGGGACTAGCGGCCCCTACGAGCAGTACTTC. This sequence encodes CATSFGTSGPYEQYF. The genes are TRBV15 and TRBJ2-7; 11 bases line up with TRBD2. V trimming: 5 bases; J trimming: 2 bases; junction bases outside the gene matches: 5. Germline V gives CDR1 LNHNV, CDR2 YYDKDF (reference sequence). This CDR3 region has 15 residues.

This chain links TRBV5-8 with TRBJ1-2; D is uncertain. V lost 1 base and J lost 7, with 2 bases in between. Germline CDR1 SGHTS, CDR2 YDEGEE. The CDR3 extends over 10 amino acids. The CDR3 bases are TGTGCCAGCAGCTTGCTTGGCTACACCTTC. It translates to CASSLLGYTF.

The chain combines TRBV9 with TRBJ2-5; 12 bases fit TRBD2. V shed 6 bases and J 5 bases; nucleotides not matched to a gene: 17. Germline lookup yields CDR1 SGDLS and CDR2 YYNGEE. There are 18 residues in the CDR3. The CDR3 spells CASNPGLAGSSGRETQYF. The DNA for the CDR3 is TGTGCCAGCAATCCCGGACTAGCGGGATCCAGCGGCAGGGAGACCCAGTACTTC.

This chain uses TRBV7-8 with TRBJ2-5; 7 bases are a match to TRBD2. Germline CDR1 SGHVS, CDR2 FQNEAQ. V shed 5 bases and J 4 bases; nucleotides not matched to a gene: 10. The CDR3 is 15 residues long. CDR3 bases: TGTGCCAGCAGCCCTTGGGGCAGGGAGGGAGAGACCCAGTACTTC. Protein product: CASSPWGREGETQYF.

The chain combines TRBV29-1 with TRBJ1-4; a weak D match, TRBD1 (6 bases). The CDR3 runs to 16 residues. Deletions cut 4 bases from V and 4 bases from J, with 19 bases between. Looked up from germline, CDR1 is SQVTM and CDR2 is ANQGSEA. The CDR3 region is CSVAGLLGQFNEKLFF. The DNA for the CDR3 is TGCAGCGTTGCGGGCCTGCTGGGACAATTTAATGAAAAACTGTTTTTT.

V and J are TRBV19 and TRBJ2-1; 9 bases align to TRBD2. The J segment lost 8 bases and the V segment lost 4 bases, leaving 12 bases of the junction unmatched. The CDR3 consists of 16 residues. CDR1 and CDR2 (germline): LNHDA, SQIVND (reference sequence). The CDR3 protein is CASSTVMGLAWDEQFF. CDR3 nucleotide sequence: TGTGCCAGTAGTACTGTTATGGGACTAGCTTGGGATGAGCAGTTCTTC.

V is TRBV28 and J is TRBJ2-7, with D tentatively TRBD2 (5 bases). This CDR3 comprises 13 residues. Germline lookup yields CDR1 MDHEN and CDR2 SYDVKM. V gave up 8 bases and J gave up 2 bases, with 13 bases separating them. The CDR3 sequence is CASSFGVTYEQYF. Written as DNA, the CDR3 is TGTGCCAGCTCCTTCGGGGTTACCTACGAGCAGTACTTC. Together with reference TRBV28 and TRBJ2-7, the CDR3 gives the full variable domain: DVKVTQSSRYLVKRTGEKVFLECVQDMDHENMFWYRQDPGLGLRLIYFSYDVKMKEKGDIPEGYSVSREKKERFSLILESASTNQTSMYLCASSFGVTYEQYFGPGTRLTVT.

The chain uses TRBV6-5 and TRBJ1-2; TRBD1 agrees at 8 bases. Germline-derived CDR1 and CDR2 are MNHEY and SVGAGI. The V segment lost 6 bases and the J segment 6 bases; nucleotides outside the gene matches: 6. This CDR3 is built from 13 residues. CDR3 nucleotides: TGTGCCAGCAGCGTGACAGGGGAGAATGGCTACACCTTC. Translation: CASSVTGENGYTF.

The chain combines TRBV2 with TRBJ1-1; D remains ambiguous. The V gene lost 11 bases and the J gene lost 3 bases, with 10 bases spanning the gap. In germline, CDR1 is SNHLY, CDR2 FYNNEI. The CDR3 has 11 residues. CDR3 sequence: CAGKLYTEAFF. The CDR3 DNA follows: TGTGCCGGTAAGCTCTACACTGAAGCTTTCTTT. Together with reference TRBV2 and TRBJ1-1, the CDR3 gives the full variable domain: EPEVTQTPSHQVTQMGQEVILRCVPISNHLYFYWYRQILGQKVEFLVSFYNNEISEKSEIFDDQFSVERPDGSNFTLKIRSTKLEDSAMYFCAGKLYTEAFFGQGTRLTVV.

The DNA of the CDR3 is TGCGCCAGCAGCTTGGCTAGCTTAGAGACCCAGTACTTC. Residues: CASSLASLETQYF. The chain employs TRBV5-1 and TRBJ2-5; a weak D match, TRBD2 (5 bases). The CDR3 contains 13 residues. Germline values: CDR1 SGHRS, CDR2 YFSETQ. V was shortened by 0 bases and J by 4 bases, with 7 bases between the two germline ends.

This rearrangement joins TRBV27 to TRBJ1-5; 7 nucleotides agree with TRBD1. This CDR3 has 14 residues. Germline lookup yields CDR1 MNHEY and CDR2 SMNVEV (reference sequence). Trimming took 2 bases from V and 6 from J; bases not matched to a gene: 4. The CDR3 DNA is TGTGCCAGCAGTTTACAGGGGGTAACTCAGCCCCAGCATTTT. This encodes CASSLQGVTQPQHF.

This chain links TRBV9 with TRBJ2-3; 7 bases are a match to TRBD1. The germline V gene encodes CDR1 SGDLS and CDR2 YYNGEE. V was pared by 4 bases and J by 4 bases, with 6 bases of the junction left unmatched. The CDR3 has 14 residues. The CDR3 DNA follows: TGTGCCAGCAGCACCCGACAGGGATCAGATACGCAGTATTTT. Protein sequence: CASSTRQGSDTQYF.

The J gene is TRBJ2-3, the V gene TRBV21-1; TRBD1 is the table's D call and was not checked against the DNA. TRBV21-1 is listed as a pseudogene. The CDR3 has 12 amino acids. In nucleotides, the CDR3 is TGTGCCAGCAGCAATAGGGGGGATACGCAGTATTTT. It translates to CASSNRGDTQYF.

V usage is TRBV28 and J usage is TRBJ1-5; TRBD1 is a possible D gene (5 bases). Trimming pared 7 bases from V and 4 bases from J, leaving 20 bases between. The CDR3 totals 16 residues. The germline V gene encodes CDR1 MDHEN and CDR2 SYDVKM. CDR3 in DNA: TGTGCCAGCATGTCTATGAAGACAGTACATAATCAGCCCCAGCATTTT. It translates to CASMSMKTVHNQPQHF. The variable domain in full, with the rest retrieved from reference TRBV28 and TRBJ1-5, is DVKVTQSSRYLVKRTGEKVFLECVQDMDHENMFWYRQDPGLGLRLIYFSYDVKMKEKGDIPEGYSVSREKKERFSLILESASTNQTSMYLCASMSMKTVHNQPQHFGDGTRLSIL.

This clone was observed a single time. The CDR3 coding sequence is TGTGCCAGCAGCTGGACAGGGGGAGACGAGCAGTACTTC. It specifies CASSWTGGDEQYF. The genes are TRBV6-1 and TRBJ2-7, with TRBD1 identical over 10 bases. The CDR3 has 13 residues. V lost 6 bases to trimming and J lost 5 bases; unmatched junction nucleotides: 4. The germline CDR1 and CDR2 sequences are MNHNS and SASEGT.

The chain employs TRBV5-8 and TRBJ1-1; maybe TRBD1 (6 bases). Germline V gives CDR1 SGHTS, CDR2 YDEGEE. The CDR3 is 14 residues long. V lost 6 bases and J 1 base, leaving 13 bases between the germline ends. CDR3 bases: TGTGCCAGCATCATGGGACACTCGAACACTGAAGCTTTCTTT. Translation: CASIMGHSNTEAFF.